Listed below are T cell receptor beta chains from one sample, sequenced in a study of response to subunit inactivated influenza vaccine. TCRdb fed the RT-PCR reads into MiXCR, producing one record per CDR3 protein. The sample holds roughly 650,000 distinct CDR3 sequences, around 15% seen once. This material consisted of PBMCs from blood, taken 14 to 15 days before vaccination. These receptors were taken from a man over 45 who received an inactivated influenza vaccine. CDR3s include the opening cysteine and the closing phenylalanine or tryptophan. The D gene is left open where the match is weak. Some rows mark clone size as missing; the rest say once, few, many or name a class of expanded clone.

d_gene | abundance | j_gene | v_gene | CDR3aa | CDR3nt
TRBD2 | . | TRBJ2-1 | TRBV9 | CASSVAGTSGASSYNEQFF | TGTGCCAGCAGCGTGGCCGGGACTAGCGGGGCTAGCTCCTACAATGAGCAGTTCTTC
. | few | TRBJ2-5 | TRBV7-9 | CASSLDPADQETQYF | TGTGCCAGCAGCTTAGATCCGGCAGACCAAGAGACCCAGTACTTC
TRBD2 | medium-sized | TRBJ2-3 | TRBV7-2 | CASSLAGAGADTQYF | TGTGCCAGCAGCTTAGCTGGAGCGGGAGCCGATACGCAGTATTTT
TRBD2 | few | TRBJ2-5 | TRBV29-1 | CSVEGAGLAETQYF | TGCAGCGTTGAAGGTGCGGGACTAGCTGAGACCCAGTACTTC
. | few | TRBJ1-1 | TRBV7-2 | CASSSRWGNTEAFF | TGTGCCAGCAGCTCTCGATGGGGGAACACTGAAGCTTTCTTT
. | . | TRBJ2-1 | TRBV30 | CAWSVGVMGDEQFF | TGTGCCTGGAGTGTCGGGGTAATGGGCGATGAGCAGTTCTTC
. | . | TRBJ2-6 | TRBV6-2/TRBV6-3 | CASSYTASRVSGANVLTF | TGTGCCAGCAGTTACACGGCGAGTCGGGTCTCTGGGGCCAACGTCCTGACTTTC
. | many | TRBJ2-7 | TRBV11-2 | CASRDPGRDHEQYF | TGTGCCAGCAGGGATCCCGGACGGGACCACGAGCAGTACTTC
. | many | TRBJ1-1 | TRBV4-2 | CASSQAGVNTEAFF | TGTGCCAGCAGCCAAGCGGGGGTGAACACTGAAGCTTTCTTT
. | many | TRBJ2-3 | TRBV5-1 | CASSPMAADTQYF | TGCGCCAGCAGCCCCATGGCTGCAGATACGCAGTATTTT
. | few | TRBJ2-7 | TRBV12-3/TRBV12-4 | CASSSGTPGPYEQYF | TGTGCCAGCAGCTCCGGGACACCGGGCCCCTACGAGCAGTACTTC
TRBD2 | few | TRBJ2-3 | TRBV3-1 | CASGAGADTQYF | TGTGCCAGCGGGGCGGGGGCAGATACGCAGTATTTT
TRBD1 | . | TRBJ1-4 | TRBV2 | CASSKGTAINEKLFF | TGTGCCAGCAGCAAAGGGACAGCTATTAATGAAAAACTGTTTTTT